The 21 T cell receptor beta chains below come from one sample, sequenced in a study of blood T cell repertoires in COVID-19. Profiling relied on immunoSEQ multiplex PCR, and the TCRdb table lists in-frame clones only, not all of them. Among more than 450,000 clones listed, 87% were seen once. Sequencing was performed on PBMCs or T cells enriched from blood (not recorded which). The receptors stem from a woman between 18 and 29 years old who had recovered from COVID-19.

This chain links TRBV15 with TRBJ1-1; D call uncertain. The CDR3 extends over 14 amino acids. CDR1 and CDR2 from the germline V gene are LNHNV and YYDKDF (reference sequence). V lost 1 base to trimming and J lost 4 bases, with 10 bases between them. This CDR3 reads CATSRVGGITEAFF. The CDR3 DNA reads as TGTGCCACCAGCAGAGTGGGAGGAATCACTGAAGCTTTCTTT. The full variable domain, its missing parts supplied by reference TRBV15 and TRBJ1-1, is DAMVIQNPRYQVTQFGKPVTLSCSQTLNHNVMYWYQQKSSQAPKLLFHYYDKDFNNEADTPDNFQSRRPNTSFCFLDIRSPGLGDTAMYLCATSRVGGITEAFFGQGTRLTVV.

CDR3 DNA: TGCGCCAGCAGCTTGCCTCCATTGCGGGGATGGTCCTACGAGCAGTACTTC. Translation: CASSLPPLRGWSYEQYF. The V and J genes are TRBV5-1 and TRBJ2-7; D perhaps matches TRBD2 (6 bases). This CDR3 contains 17 residues. Germline V lookup: CDR1 SGHRS, CDR2 YFSETQ. V was pared by 1 base and J by 1 base, with 18 bases between.

V usage is TRBV19 and J usage is TRBJ2-7; TRBD2 is a possible D gene (6 bases). In germline, CDR1 is LNHDA, CDR2 SQIVND (reference sequence). The CDR3 runs 14 residues. Trimming removed 1 base at V and 3 bases at J, with 10 bases between. The CDR3 nucleotides are TGTGCCAGTAGTATAGCCCTGGGGGGCTACGAGCAGTACTTC. Translation: CASSIALGGYEQYF.

The chain has TRBV7-2 and TRBJ2-3; perhaps TRBD2 as D (5 bases). CDR1 is SGHTA and CDR2 is FQGNSA in the germline V gene. Trimming removed 5 bases at V and 2 bases at J, with 17 bases between. CDR3 length: 16 amino acids. The CDR3 DNA sequence: TGTGCCAGCAGCACCTTAGCGCCAGCCATCACAGATACGCAGTATTTT. It yields the protein CASSTLAPAITDTQYF.

The V call is TRBV28, the J call TRBJ1-2, with D unclear. Trimming took off 3 bases at V and 4 bases at J, with 18 bases between the two ends. Germline V gene lookup returns CDR1 MDHEN and CDR2 SYDVKM. CDR3 length: 16 residues. The CDR3 reads CASSLVGGDGFYGYTF. The DNA for the CDR3 is TGTGCCAGCAGTTTGGTAGGAGGAGACGGTTTCTATGGCTACACCTTC.

The chain uses TRBV3-1 (or the pseudogene TRBV3-2) and TRBJ2-1; 7 positions agree with TRBD2. This CDR3 region has 14 residues. CDR1 LGHDT and CDR2 YNNKEL come from the germline V gene (reference sequence). Trimming cost V 3 bases and J 9 bases; bases outside gene matches: 8. For the CDR3, the DNA is TGTGCCAGCAGCCAGGATAGACTAGCCCGTGAGCAGTTCTTC. This sequence encodes CASSQDRLAREQFF.

V is TRBV5-8 and J is TRBJ1-2, with TRBD1 as a possible D gene (6 bases). CDR3 length: 13 residues. Per germline, CDR1 SGHTS and CDR2 YDEGEE. The V and J ends lost 7 bases and 2 bases respectively, with 12 bases between them. CDR3 bases: TGTGCCAGCGTGCCCGGGACAAACTATGGCTACACCTTC. Translation gives CASVPGTNYGYTF. Filled out from reference TRBV5-8 and TRBJ1-2, the complete variable domain reads EAGVTQSPTHLIKTRGQQATLRCSPISGHTSVYWYQQALGLGLQFLLWYDEGEERNRGNFPPRFSGRQFPNYSSELNVNALELEDSALYLCASVPGTNYGYTFGSGTRLTVV.

The chain uses TRBV28 and TRBJ2-5, with 8 bases that match TRBD2. The V gene end was trimmed by 3 bases and the J gene end by 1 base; junction bases not matched to a gene: 7. The CDR3 has 16 amino acids. Germline CDR1 reads MDHEN; CDR2 reads SYDVKM. The CDR3 DNA reads as TGTGCCAGCAGTTTGGTTTTAGCGGGGCTCCAAGAGACCCAGTACTTC. Its translation: CASSLVLAGLQETQYF.

The genes are TRBV5-6 and TRBJ2-3, with D perhaps matching TRBD2 (5 bases). V gave up 7 bases and J gave up 3 bases, with 18 bases separating them. The germline CDR1 and CDR2 sequences are SGHDT and YYEEEE. This CDR3 region has 15 residues. The CDR3 region has the DNA TGTGCCAGCGGCATCAGAGGGCCGAGTACAGATACGCAGTATTTT. Its translation is CASGIRGPSTDTQYF.

This chain uses TRBV5-1 with TRBJ2-3; D uncertain. Germline CDR1 SGHRS, CDR2 YFSETQ. Between the trimmed V and J ends, which lost 2 bases and 4 bases, there was a span of 11 bases. CDR3 length equals 14 residues. CDR3 protein: CASSFEEIADTQYF. Here the CDR3 DNA reads TGCGCCAGCAGCTTTGAAGAAATAGCAGATACGCAGTATTTT.

V and J are TRBV28 and TRBJ2-1, with 9 bases aligning to TRBD1. With 5 bases clipped from V and 2 bases from J, the junction kept 7 bases outside the gene matches. The CDR3 loop spans 16 amino acids. CDR1 is MDHEN and CDR2 is SYDVKM in the germline V gene. This chain's CDR3 is CASSPRTGAAYNEQFF. The CDR3 DNA reads as TGTGCCAGCAGTCCCCGGACAGGGGCGGCCTACAATGAGCAGTTCTTC.

This clone was recorded only once. The rearrangement uses TRBV24-1 and TRBJ1-1, with a tentative D call TRBD1 (6 bases). The germline V and J ends were trimmed by 8 bases and 0 bases, with 30 bases remaining between them. The germline gives CDR1 KGHDR, CDR2 SFDVKD. The CDR3 runs to 20 residues. CDR3 sequence: CATKSHTALQGGGVNTEAFF. CDR3 nucleotides: TGTGCCACCAAGTCCCACACCGCTTTACAGGGAGGGGGGGTGAACACTGAAGCTTTCTTT.

V is TRBV2 and J is TRBJ1-5; 7 nucleotides line up with TRBD1. CDR3 length: 15 residues. Germline V CDR1 and CDR2: SNHLY, FYNNEI. The junction had 8 bases not matched to a gene; V was cut back by 6 bases and J by 3 bases. The DNA for the CDR3 is TGTGCCAGCAGCCCCGGGACAGTCCTCAATCAGCCCCAGCATTTT. Amino acids: CASSPGTVLNQPQHF. The whole variable domain, remainder taken from reference TRBV2 and TRBJ1-5, is EPEVTQTPSHQVTQMGQEVILRCVPISNHLYFYWYRQILGQKVEFLVSFYNNEISEKSEIFDDQFSVERPDGSNFTLKIRSTKLEDSAMYFCASSPGTVLNQPQHFGDGTRLSIL.

The CDR3 nucleotides read TGTGCCAGTAGGCGTAACCAACAGGCCCTCTCTGGAAACACCATATATTTT. Encoded protein: CASRRNQQALSGNTIYF. The chain links TRBV19 to TRBJ1-3, with D maybe TRBD1 (5 bases). The CDR3 runs to 17 residues. Germline V gives CDR1 LNHDA, CDR2 SQIVND (reference sequence). Trimming cost V 6 bases and J 0 bases, with 18 bases left between them.

The table lists this clone with a count of one. The rearrangement uses TRBV18 and TRBJ2-7, with 8 bases lining up with TRBD1. V lost 4 bases and J lost 2; bases outside the gene matches: 13. Germline CDR1 and CDR2: KGHSH and LQKENI. The CDR3 totals 17 residues. CDR3 amino acids: CASSRPPGTGKTYEQYF. CDR3 bases: TGTGCCAGCTCACGCCCCCCCGGGACAGGTAAAACCTACGAGCAGTACTTC.

The chain uses TRBV27 and TRBJ1-3; D is unclear. Trimming shortened V by 2 bases and J by 1 base, and 6 bases separated the two germline ends. Germline values: CDR1 MNHEY, CDR2 SMNVEV (reference sequence). CDR3 length: 14 amino acids. The CDR3 DNA reads TGTGCCAGCAGTTTAGGCACATCTGGAAACACCATATATTTT. It encodes CASSLGTSGNTIYF.

The V call is TRBV5-4, the J call TRBJ2-1, with D unclear. The V gene lost 4 bases and the J gene lost 6 bases, with 11 bases spanning the gap. Per the germline V gene, CDR1 is SGHNT and CDR2 is YYREEE (reference sequence). The CDR3 loop spans 13 amino acids. CDR3 amino acids: CASSHTVPNEQFF. CDR3 in DNA: TGTGCCAGCAGCCATACAGTGCCCAATGAGCAGTTCTTC.

The chain has TRBV19 and TRBJ1-2, with no clear D. This CDR3 contains 13 residues. Trimming took off 5 bases at V and 6 bases at J, with 13 bases between the two ends. From germline, CDR1 is LNHDA and CDR2 SQIVND (reference sequence). The chain's CDR3 is CASSPRGQNGYTF. CDR3 DNA sequence: TGTGCCAGTAGTCCCCGGGGTCAAAATGGCTACACCTTC.

The CDR3 nucleotides read TGTGCCAGCAGGAGACTAGCGGGGTATACGCAGTATTTT. Protein sequence: CASRRLAGYTQYF. This chain joins TRBV12-3 or TRBV12-4 and TRBJ2-3, with 11 positions matching TRBD2. Trimming removed 6 bases from V and 7 bases from J; junction bases left unmatched: 3. The CDR3 is made up of 13 amino acids.

The gene calls are TRBV5-4 and TRBJ2-5, with 7 nucleotides matching TRBD1. This CDR3 comprises 13 residues. Trimming took 2 bases from V and 3 from J; bases not matched to a gene: 1. CDR1 is SGHNT, CDR2 YYREEE, per germline (reference sequence). For the CDR3, the DNA is TGTGCCAGCAGCTTTGGGACAGAAGAGACCCAGTACTTC. The encoded protein is CASSFGTEETQYF.

The chain has TRBV25-1 and TRBJ2-3; tentative D call: TRBD1 (6 bases). Trimming took 7 bases from V and 0 from J, leaving 11 bases between them. Per germline, CDR1 MGHDK and CDR2 SYGVNS. The CDR3 runs to 14 residues. CDR3 bases: TGTGCCAGCACGGACAGTTCTAGCACAGATACGCAGTATTTT. Protein: CASTDSSSTDTQYF.